These T cell receptor beta chains were read from a single sample in a study of T cell repertoires in cytomegalovirus infection. TCRdb ran MiXCR on the reads and lists one entry per CDR3 protein. Of approximately 500,000 distinct CDR3 sequences detected, 26% appear once; the ten largest clones hold approximately 13%. Specimen: PBMCs. The receptor source for this set is a human donor in good health (CMV status not recorded). Some clones in this sample may be carry-over from other donors' samples. Each CDR3 is given with its conserved first and last residue. The order of the fields is J gene, V gene, D gene, clone size, CDR3 length, CDR3 protein, CDR3 DNA. The D gene is left open where the match is weak. Clone size is stated in some rows and not others, as once, few, many or a class when expanded.

j_gene: TRBJ2-3
v_gene: TRBV2
d_gene: NA
abundance: few
len: 12
CDR3aa: CASQLWRASPYF
CDR3nt: TGTGCCAGCCAACTTTGGCGCGCTAGTCCGTATTTT

j_gene: TRBJ2-6
v_gene: TRBV7-2
d_gene: TRBD1
abundance: many
len: 18
CDR3aa: CASSITGGNLIGANVLTF
CDR3nt: TGTGCCAGCAGCATTACAGGGGGAAATCTCATTGGGGCCAACGTCCTGACTTTC

j_gene: TRBJ2-5
v_gene: TRBV29-1
d_gene: TRBD2
abundance: few
len: 12
CDR3aa: CSCSGGKETQYF
CDR3nt: TGCTCCTGTAGCGGGGGTAAAGAGACCCAGTACTTC

j_gene: TRBJ2-1
v_gene: TRBV12-5
d_gene: NA
abundance: NA
len: 11
CDR3aa: CASGLLREQFF
CDR3nt: TGTGCTAGTGGTCTCCTTCGTGAGCAGTTCTTC

j_gene: TRBJ1-2
v_gene: TRBV7-2
d_gene: NA
abundance: many
len: 15
CDR3aa: CASSFDIRGSDGYTF
CDR3nt: TGTGCCAGCAGCTTCGATATAAGGGGTTCGGATGGCTACACCTTC

j_gene: TRBJ2-7
v_gene: TRBV12-3/TRBV12-4
d_gene: NA
abundance: few
len: 14
CDR3aa: CASSSPSVSYEQYF
CDR3nt: TGTGCCAGCAGTTCACCTAGCGTCTCCTACGAGCAGTACTTC

j_gene: TRBJ2-1
v_gene: TRBV6-2/TRBV6-3
d_gene: TRBD1
abundance: few
len: 18
CDR3aa: CASSRRLDLGTGRHEQFF
CDR3nt: TGTGCCAGCAGTAGACGACTTGACCTTGGGACAGGGAGGCATGAGCAGTTCTTC

j_gene: TRBJ1-2
v_gene: TRBV24-1
d_gene: TRBD1
abundance: NA
len: 14
CDR3aa: CATSDLRTGFGYTF
CDR3nt: TGTGCCACCAGTGATTTACGGACAGGGTTCGGCTACACCTTC

j_gene: TRBJ2-2
v_gene: TRBV5-4
d_gene: TRBD1
abundance: NA
len: 16
CDR3aa: CASSPSGQGPTGELFF
CDR3nt: TGTGCCAGCAGCCCGAGTGGACAGGGACCCACCGGGGAGCTGTTTTTT

j_gene: TRBJ2-6
v_gene: TRBV4-3
d_gene: NA
abundance: few
len: 15
CDR3aa: CASSQGPSGANVLTF
CDR3nt: TGCGCCAGCAGCCAGGGGCCCTCTGGGGCCAACGTCCTGACTTTC

j_gene: TRBJ1-5
v_gene: TRBV20-1
d_gene: NA
abundance: NA
len: 13
CDR3aa: CSASPQGNQPQHF
CDR3nt: TGCAGTGCTAGTCCCCAGGGTAATCAGCCCCAGCATTTT